The TCR beta chain under discussion was sequenced for a study of TIL therapy for anti-PD-1-resistant metastatic lung cancer. Study in general: Tumors had a median PD-L1 proportion score of more than 5%. Tumors carried a median roughly 1.5 non-synonymous mutations per megabase. Most patients had lung adenocarcinoma; a handful of tumors were EGFR-mutant, two ALK-rearranged; half smoked currently or formerly.

The immunoSEQ assay was v3. The repertoire was sequenced with immunoSEQ multiplex PCR; TCRdb's copy has only in-frame clones and lacks some. The data show more than 90,000 clones, about 71% seen once. Germline lookup yields CDR1 LGHNA and CDR2 YNFKEQ. V lost 0 bases to trimming and J lost 3 bases, with 14 bases between them. The CDR3 is 16 residues long. Time point denoted: pre-treatment sample, taken before nivolumab and TIL therapy. The tumor samples were excised metastases, mostly pleural nodules or supraclavicular lymph nodes. Tumor harvest preceded PD-1/PD-L1 blockade, followed by nivolumab treatment.

The sample was tumor tissue, taken at baseline. This receptor was taken from a person between 25 and 79 years old with non-small cell lung cancer. V is TRBV4-2 and J is TRBJ1-1, with D unresolved. The CDR3 bases are TGTGCCAGCAGCCAAGATGCCGGGGTGGGTTACACTGAAGCTTTCTTT. Protein product: CASSQDAGVGYTEAFF.